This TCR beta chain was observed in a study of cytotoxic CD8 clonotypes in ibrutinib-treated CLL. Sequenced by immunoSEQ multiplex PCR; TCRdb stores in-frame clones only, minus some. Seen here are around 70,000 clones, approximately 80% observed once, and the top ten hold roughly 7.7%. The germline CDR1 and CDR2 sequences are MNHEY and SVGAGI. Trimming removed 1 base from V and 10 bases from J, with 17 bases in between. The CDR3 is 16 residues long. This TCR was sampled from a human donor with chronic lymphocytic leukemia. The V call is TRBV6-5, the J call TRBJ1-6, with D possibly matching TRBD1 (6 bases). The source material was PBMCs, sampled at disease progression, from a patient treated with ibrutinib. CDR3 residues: CASSYWAAGANSPLHF. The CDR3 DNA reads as TGTGCCAGCAGTTACTGGGCGGCGGGGGCGAACTCACCCCTCCACTTT.